This passage covers 5 T cell receptor beta chains from one sample sequenced in a study of Graves' ophthalmopathy and Graves' hyperthyroidism. The sequenced template was RNA, covering the TCR beta CDR3 region. The first round was an RT-PCR with HTBI primers, and the second round was a multiplex PCR. TCRdb recomputed calls from the multiplex PCR reads with MiXCR, one row per CDR3 protein. The table shows 360,000 or so distinct CDR3 sequences, with 15% to 20% occurring only once. Sequencing was carried out using peripheral blood. Receptors originate from a woman under 30 with Graves' ophthalmopathy.

This clonotype was seen many times. The V gene is TRBV7-8, the J gene TRBJ2-3; 15 nucleotides line up with TRBD2. With V trimmed by 5 bases and J by 5 bases, 5 bases remained unmatched. CDR1 is SGHVS, CDR2 FQNEAQ, per germline. The CDR3 runs 16 residues. The CDR3 nucleotides read TGTGCCAGCAGCCGTGGACTAGCGGGGGGGAGAGATACGCAGTATTTT. Translating gives CASSRGLAGGRDTQYF.

This clonotype has ten or more counts. The V gene is TRBV6-2 or TRBV6-3, the J gene TRBJ1-5, with D possibly being TRBD1 (6 bases). V was shortened by 6 bases and J by 11 bases, with 14 bases between the two germline ends. The CDR3 runs 12 residues. Germline CDR1 MNHEY, CDR2 SVGEGT. The CDR3 nucleotides are TGTGCCAGCAGAACCCAACAGGGCGCCCAGCATTTT. This translates into CASRTQQGAQHF.

This clonotype was counted many times. This chain links TRBV6-2 or TRBV6-3 with TRBJ1-5, with 8 positions matching TRBD1. The CDR3 loop spans 17 amino acids. From germline, CDR1 is MNHEY and CDR2 SVGEGT. The V gene end was trimmed by 4 bases and the J gene end by 1 base; junction bases not matched to a gene: 9. CDR3 in DNA: TGTGCCAGCAGTTCCGACCGACAGGGGAGAAGCAATCAGCCCCAGCATTTT. Its protein is CASSSDRQGRSNQPQHF.

This clonotype was recorded a few times. The chain joins TRBV28 to TRBJ1-5, with D maybe TRBD1 (6 bases). This CDR3 has 18 amino acids. Germline V lookup: CDR1 MDHEN, CDR2 SYDVKM. V was trimmed by 3 bases and J by 2 bases, leaving 20 bases between them. CDR3 nucleotides: TGTGCCAGCAGTTTTCCCTCTTTTATAAACAGGGGCAATCAGCCCCAGCATTTT. Amino acid sequence: CASSFPSFINRGNQPQHF.

This clonotype was recorded at least ten times. As DNA, the CDR3 is TGTGCCAGCAGCTGGCCTAGCGGGGGGTCATCCTACGAGCAGTACTTC. Protein product: CASSWPSGGSSYEQYF. The chain recombines TRBV7-8 with TRBJ2-7; 11 bases map to TRBD2. CDR3 length: 16 residues. Germline CDR1 reads SGHVS; CDR2 reads FQNEAQ. J gave up 1 base and V 4 bases, and 6 bases lay outside the gene matches. Full variable domain (missing parts from reference TRBV7-8 and TRBJ2-7): GAGVSQSPRYKVAKRGQDVALRCDPISGHVSLFWYQQALGQGPEFLTYFQNEAQLDKSGLPSDRFFAERPEGSVSTLKIQRTQQEDSAVYLCASSWPSGGSSYEQYFGPGTRLTVT.